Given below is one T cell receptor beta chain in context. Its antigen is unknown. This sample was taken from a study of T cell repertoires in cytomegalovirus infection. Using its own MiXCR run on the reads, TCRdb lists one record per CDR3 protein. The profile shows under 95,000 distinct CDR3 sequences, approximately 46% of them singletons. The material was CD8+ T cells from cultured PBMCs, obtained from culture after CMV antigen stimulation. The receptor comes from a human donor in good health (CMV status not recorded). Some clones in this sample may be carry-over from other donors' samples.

The CDR3 sequence is CASSLVGSGGQPQHF. The DNA of the CDR3 is TGTGCCAGCAGCTTAGTAGGGAGCGGGGGACAGCCCCAGCATTTT. The chain is built from TRBV11-2 and TRBJ1-5; TRBD1 might be the D (5 bases). Germline CDR1 SGHAT, CDR2 FQNNGV. Trimming shortened V by 1 base and J by 7 bases, and 14 bases separated the two germline ends. CDR3 length equals 15 residues.